This note documents a single TCR beta chain sequence. The record originates from a study of blood T cell repertoires in COVID-19. Study-wide context: COVID-19 samples, acute and convalescent, were from the United States, Italy and Spain. PBMCs, B-cell-depleted T cells, or T cells provided the cDNA or gDNA that made up the material.

Germline CDR1 reads SNHLY; CDR2 reads FYNNEI. V was pared by 1 base and J by 10 bases, with 10 bases between. The CDR3 runs to 13 residues. Methods used by the authors: Amplifying reference gene primers gave estimates of nucleated cell counts. Libraries were prepared by immunoSEQ multiplex PCR; TCRdb keeps only in-frame clonotypes and omits some of them. Clone size and V and J calls were adopted from that table, with D and trimming inferred from the DNA. This table has tens of thousands of clones, roughly 84% appearing once. Specimen: peripheral blood. The V call is TRBV2, the J call TRBJ1-4; D possibly corresponds to TRBD1 (5 bases). The sequence was obtained from a man between 65 and 80 years old with active COVID-19. The CDR3 loop reads CASSEGAGGKLFF. For the CDR3, the DNA is TGTGCCAGCAGTGAAGGGGCGGGGGGAAAACTGTTTTTT.